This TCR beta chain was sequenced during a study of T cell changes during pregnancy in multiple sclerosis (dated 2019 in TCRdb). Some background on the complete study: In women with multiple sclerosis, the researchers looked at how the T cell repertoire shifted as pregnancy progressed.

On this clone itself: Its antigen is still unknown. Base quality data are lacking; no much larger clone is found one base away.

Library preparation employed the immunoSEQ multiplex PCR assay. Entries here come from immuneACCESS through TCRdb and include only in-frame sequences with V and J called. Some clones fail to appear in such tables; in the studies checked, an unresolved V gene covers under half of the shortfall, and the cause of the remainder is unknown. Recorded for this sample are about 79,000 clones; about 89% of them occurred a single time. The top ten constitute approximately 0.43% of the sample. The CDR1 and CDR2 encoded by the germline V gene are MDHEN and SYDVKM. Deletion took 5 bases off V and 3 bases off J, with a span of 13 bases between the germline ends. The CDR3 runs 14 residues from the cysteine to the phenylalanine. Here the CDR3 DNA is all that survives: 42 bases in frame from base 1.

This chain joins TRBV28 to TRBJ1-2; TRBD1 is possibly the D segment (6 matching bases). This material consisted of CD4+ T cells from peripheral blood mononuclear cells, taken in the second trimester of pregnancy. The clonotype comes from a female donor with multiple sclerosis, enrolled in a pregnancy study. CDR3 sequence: CASSPQGYHYGYTF. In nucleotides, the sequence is TGTGCCAGCAGTCCTCAGGGGTATCACTATGGCTACACCTTC.